This entry features one T cell receptor (beta chain) sequence. The specificity of this receptor is unknown. Per-base quality was not reported, and no clone a single base away is much larger than it. Taken with the paper, the label for time point translates to: baseline before first vaccination. Vaccinee samples came from UK trials COV001 and COV002, including a single-blind randomized controlled phase 2/3 trial of AZD1222 (ChAdOx1 nCoV-19) in healthy adults. For TCRbeta chain sequencing, PBMC samples were collected from trial participants at day 0 and at day 28 after the second dose. The germline V gene encodes CDR1 MNHNS and CDR2 SASEGT. V sheds 2 bases and J sheds 4 bases, leaving 14 bases between their ends. From its cysteine to its phenylalanine, the CDR3 spans 15 amino acids. Only the CDR3 DNA stays, 45 bases, in frame from base 1. The CDR3 regions of human TCRbeta chains were analyzed by immunosequencing. The study's own analysis went as follows. Repertoire TCRs were checked for matches against a reference library of SARS-CoV-2-specific TCRs that had been generated using the MIRA antigen-specificity platform. Breadth was defined as the fraction of unique TCRs that were SARS-CoV-2-associated, and depth was defined as the fraction of total T cells that were SARS-CoV-2-associated. Using the MIRA data, each spike-specific TCR was mapped to the spike region that the TCR reacts to and placed in a CD4 or CD8 class. Log10-transformed breadth and depth values were compared by one-way ANOVA with Sidak's multiple comparisons tests. TCRdb provides this immuneACCESS table in a form limited to in-frame rearrangements. Some clones are lacking; in checked studies, under half of them reflect an unresolved V gene, and why the rest are absent is not known. V, J and clone size were drawn from that table, and D and trimming were deduced from the DNA. The sample table holds about 130,000 clones, of which 80% to 95% were seen once. The top ten clonotypes cover around 3.1% of the sample.

These data originate in a study of T cell responses to AZD1222 COVID-19 vaccine (dated by TCRdb to the early 2020s). Looking at the study overall: Because spike-specific TCR depth and breadth did not differ between the two schedules, AZD1222 recipients who got a second dose at roughly 4 weeks were pooled with those who got a second dose at roughly 12 weeks. A total of approximately 240 trial participants underwent TCR sequencing, of whom about 200 received two doses of AZD1222 and some 25 received two doses of the MenACWY control vaccine. Trial participants were enrolled into age subgroups of 18-55, 56-69 and 70-plus years, which contained around 150, 28 and 57 TCR-sequenced participants, respectively.

Overall study results and their limits: Participants were mostly white British and included more females than males, and it was suggested by the authors that clonal diversity may have been underestimated. Because no day 14 peak-response samples were available, the repertoires could be characterized only after the peak T cell response. Only five or six AZD1222 recipients were SARS-CoV-2 seropositive at baseline, limiting conclusions about previously exposed vaccinees. A significant rise in spike-specific TCR breadth and depth was observed after two AZD1222 doses relative to day 0 and relative to MenACWY recipients. The whole spike protein was spanned by vaccine-associated CD4 TCRs, and dominant responses were seen in regions 160-218 and 743-854. Nearly half of unique spike-specific TCRs reportedly recognized epitopes outside regions mutated in the B.1.351 and B.1.1.7 variants. In the small 56-69-year group, the increase in depth fell short of significance, most likely because of low power.

Sequencing used peripheral blood, obtained on day 0 of AZD1222 vaccination. This TCR was recovered from an adult in good health. The rearranged segments are TRBV6-1 and TRBJ1-2; no D gene call is confident. The nucleotide sequence is TGTGCCAGCAGTGAACTGGATCCAGTTTCCTATGGCTACACCTTC. Its protein product is CASSELDPVSYGYTF.